A selection of T cell receptor beta chains follows, all from one sample in a study of human T cells and chemical hapten exposure. A single record per CDR3 protein comes from TCRdb applying MiXCR to the RACE reads. The data contain about 340,000 distinct CDR3 sequences, around 6.9% of them singletons. Sequences were derived from whole blood, sampled in connection with sensitization to the hapten diphenylcyclopropenone (DPC). Source of these receptors: a woman between 18 and 29 years old with alopecia areata. Some clones in this sample may be carry-over from other donors' samples. Both conserved end residues are part of each CDR3. A D gene is named only where the DNA matches it firmly. Clone size is given for some rows only: seen once, a few or many times, or a class if the clone is expanded.

v_call	j_call	d_call	clone_size	cdr3_nt	cdr3_aa
TRBV18	TRBJ1-3	TRBD1	many	TGTGCCAGCTCACCGGGACAGGCTGGAAACACCATATATTTT	CASSPGQAGNTIYF
TRBV4-3	TRBJ2-7	TRBD1	NA	TGCGCCAGCAGCCAAGACTGGGGACAGTCCGAGCAGTACTTC	CASSQDWGQSEQYF
TRBV6-6	TRBJ1-2	TRBD1	few	TGTGCCAGCAGTTACCGGACAGGGCCTGGCTACACCTTC	CASSYRTGPGYTF
TRBV28	TRBJ1-2	NA	NA	TGTGCCAGCAGTTTCATTCGTTTGGCGGGGAAGGACTATGGCTACACCTTC	CASSFIRLAGKDYGYTF
TRBV4-1	TRBJ1-3	TRBD1	few	TGCGCCAGCAGCCAAGAGGAGACAGGGGGCCGGAGAAACACCATATATTTT	CASSQEETGGRRNTIYF
TRBV6-2/TRBV6-3	TRBJ2-1	TRBD1	few	TGTGCCAGCAGTTATTGGTCAGGGACAGAAGAGCAGTTCTTC	CASSYWSGTEEQFF
TRBV5-1	TRBJ2-7	NA	many	TGCGCCAGCAGCTTGAACGCTGGAAACTACGAGCAGTACTTC	CASSLNAGNYEQYF
TRBV20-1	TRBJ1-2	NA	NA	TGCAGTGCTACTCCCTGGGAAAGCTATGGCTACACCTTC	CSATPWESYGYTF
TRBV4-2	TRBJ1-2	NA	many	TGTGCCAGCAGCCAAGAAATCCGTTCAGAGCCCTACACCTTC	CASSQEIRSEPYTF
TRBV28	TRBJ1-2	NA	NA	TGTGCCAGCAGTTTCCAGGCCTATGGCTACACCTTC	CASSFQAYGYTF
TRBV7-9	TRBJ1-6	TRBD1	few	TGTGCCAGCAGGTCCGAGACAGGGATTTCACCCCTCCACTTT	CASRSETGISPLHF
TRBV28	TRBJ1-1	TRBD1	many	TGTGCCAGCACTAACCCCAGGGGGCCTACAGCTTTCTTT	CASTNPRGPTAFF
TRBV4-2	TRBJ2-2	NA	few	TGTGCCAGCAGCGTAGAAGACAGATCCATCGCCGGGGAGCTGTTTTTT	CASSVEDRSIAGELFF
TRBV12-3/TRBV12-4	TRBJ1-2	TRBD1	few	TGTGCCAGCAGTTTAGTCGACAGGGCTTTCTATGGCTACACCTTC	CASSLVDRAFYGYTF
TRBV7-8	TRBJ1-4	NA	NA	TGTGCCAGCAGCAGATCAGGGAATGAAAAACTGTTTTTT	CASSRSGNEKLFF
TRBV18	TRBJ2-7	NA	NA	TGTGCCAGCTCGCTCAACGAGGGAAGCGAGCAGTACTTC	CASSLNEGSEQYF
TRBV20-1	TRBJ2-7	TRBD1	NA	TGCAGTGCTAGATCCTCCCCCGGGACAGGGAGAGTCCCGCAATACTTC	CSARSSPGTGRVPQYF
TRBV28	TRBJ2-7	NA	few	TGTGCCAGCAAGATATCCCGGGCCGAGTCTGGGGAGCAGTACTTC	CASKISRAESGEQYF
TRBV2	TRBJ2-3	NA	few	TGTGCCAGCAGTGAGATAGACGGGGTACGCACAGATACGCAGTATTTT	CASSEIDGVRTDTQYF